This T cell receptor (beta chain) was sequenced in a study of control samples from healthy donors and cancer patients. The V gene's germline CDR1 is SGHRS and CDR2 YFSETQ. The V end was cut by 4 bases, the J end by 5 bases, with 13 bases between. This CDR3 is built from 14 residues. The method was immunoSEQ multiplex PCR; TCRdb's version includes in-frame clones alone and lacks a portion of them. The sample includes over 100,000 clones, about 87% seen only once; the top ten take roughly 3.3%. Sequencing was performed on blood. This chain connects TRBV5-1 to TRBJ2-1; D tentatively fits TRBD1 or TRBD2 (5 bases each). This TCR derives from a man aged 35 to 55 in good health. The CDR3 sequence is CASSRTGPNNEQFF. The CDR3 bases are TGCGCCAGCAGCAGAACGGGGCCAAACAATGAGCAGTTCTTC.